Below, 20 T cell receptor beta chains from the same sample are listed, as sequenced in a study of OX40 agonist ivuxolimab in advanced cancers. Using immunoSEQ multiplex PCR, the repertoire was profiled, and TCRdb retains in-frame clones only, with some absent. The sample has tens of thousands of clones; over 80% are singletons. Specimen: CD4+ or CD8+ T cells sorted from blood, collected in a trial of the OX40 agonist ivuxolimab. The receptors were gathered from an adult with an advanced solid tumor such as melanoma, head and neck, liver or kidney cancer.

The rearrangement uses TRBV5-6 and TRBJ2-2; the D gene is possibly TRBD2 (5 bases). V dropped 6 bases and J dropped 5 bases, with 11 bases sitting between them. Per the germline V gene, CDR1 is SGHDT and CDR2 is YYEEEE. This CDR3 region has 13 residues. The CDR3 region has the DNA TGTGCCAGCACCTTCGGGGTTACCGGGGAGCTGTTTTTT. Encoded protein: CASTFGVTGELFF.

The genes are TRBV2 and TRBJ1-2; D not certain. Germline lookup yields CDR1 SNHLY and CDR2 FYNNEI. V lost 7 bases and J lost 4, with 16 bases in between. The CDR3 length is 14 residues. The DNA of the CDR3 is TGTGCCAGCACTAGACGGACTGATTCCTATGGCTACACCTTC. Encoded protein: CASTRRTDSYGYTF.

The chain recombines TRBV4-2 with TRBJ2-4; D is ambiguous. Germline CDR1 reads LGHNA; CDR2 reads YNFKEQ. The V and J ends lost 1 base and 5 bases respectively, with 18 bases between them. The CDR3 is 17 amino acids. This CDR3 is CASSQVFGRSPENIQYF. The CDR3 region has the DNA TGTGCCAGCAGCCAAGTCTTTGGCCGGTCGCCCGAAAACATTCAGTACTTC.

The chain is built from TRBV28 and TRBJ2-5; the D gene is possibly TRBD1 (5 bases). The DNA end favors TRBJ2-7, so the J call may be wrong. The CDR3 totals 16 residues. Per the germline V gene, CDR1 is MDHEN and CDR2 is SYDVKM. CDR3: CASSSQGTGTLYEQYF. The DNA for the CDR3 is TGTGCCAGCAGCTCTCAGGGAACCGGTACCCTCTACGAGCAGTACTTC.

The chain employs TRBV14 and TRBJ2-1; 8 nucleotides agree with TRBD2. Germline CDR1 and CDR2: SGHDN and FVKESK. This CDR3 has 15 amino acids. The V segment lost 6 bases and the J segment 5 bases; nucleotides outside the gene matches: 9. The CDR3 DNA reads TGTGCCAGCAGTATCACTAGCGGACTAAACAATGAGCAGTTCTTC. Amino acid sequence: CASSITSGLNNEQFF.

This clone was picked up one time. This rearrangement joins TRBV4-3 to TRBJ1-2; no reliable D call. V lost 0 bases to trimming and J lost 6 bases, with 14 bases between them. The CDR3 totals 15 residues. Germline CDR1 LGHNA, CDR2 YSLEER. CDR3 protein: CASSQDVFNLNGYTF. CDR3 DNA: TGCGCCAGCAGCCAAGATGTATTTAACCTCAATGGCTACACCTTC.

This chain joins TRBV29-1 and TRBJ1-3; possibly TRBD1 for D (5 bases). Germline-derived CDR1 and CDR2 are SQVTM and ANQGSEA. The CDR3 sequence is 15 residues long. Trimming pared 4 bases from V and 0 bases from J, leaving 13 bases between. The CDR3 loop is CSVVWTLSSGNTIYF. The DNA for the CDR3 is TGCAGCGTTGTATGGACACTAAGCTCTGGAAACACCATATATTTT. Combining the CDR3 with reference TRBV29-1 and TRBJ1-3 gives the whole variable domain SAVISQKPSRDICQRGTSLTIQCQVDSQVTMMFWYRQQPGQSLTLIATANQGSEATYESGFVIDKFPISRPNLTFSTLTVSNMSPEDSSIYLCSVVWTLSSGNTIYFGEGSWLTVV.

The gene calls are TRBV19 and TRBJ2-7; 9 bases fit TRBD1. The ends lost 6 bases at V and 4 bases at J; junction bases unmatched: 7. There are 14 residues in the CDR3. CDR1 LNHDA and CDR2 SQIVND come from the germline V gene (reference sequence). CDR3 region: CASSVAGTGYEQYF. CDR3 DNA: TGTGCCAGTAGCGTTGCCGGGACAGGGTACGAGCAGTACTTC.

This clone came up once. The V gene is TRBV4-1, the J gene TRBJ2-1; 16 bases match TRBD2. The CDR3 loop spans 16 amino acids. Germline CDR1 is MGHRA and CDR2 is YSYEKL. With 2 bases clipped from V and 8 bases from J, the junction kept 3 bases outside the gene matches. The CDR3 region is CASSQLGLAGGYEQFF. The CDR3 nucleotides are TGCGCCAGCAGCCAACTGGGACTAGCGGGAGGGTATGAGCAGTTCTTC.

V usage is TRBV9 and J usage is TRBJ1-1, with D maybe TRBD1 (5 bases). This CDR3 has 13 amino acids. The V end lost 3 bases, the J end lost 3 bases, and 9 bases lay between the germline ends. Germline CDR1 and CDR2: SGDLS and YYNGEE. Here the CDR3 DNA reads TGTGCCAGCAGCGAGGGAGGGGACACTGAAGCTTTCTTT. It encodes CASSEGGDTEAFF.

The genes are TRBV7-8 and TRBJ1-2; a possible D gene is TRBD1 (5 bases). CDR3 size: 15 residues. Trimming cost V 1 base and J 4 bases, with 13 bases left between them. The germline V gene has CDR1 SGHVS and CDR2 FQNEAQ. As DNA, the CDR3 is TGTGCCAGCAGCTTAGTCCTAGGGGCGCCCTATGGCTACACCTTC. It encodes CASSLVLGAPYGYTF.

In this sample, this clone turned up a few times. The chain recombines TRBV9 with TRBJ1-3; the D gene is possibly TRBD1 (6 bases). Germline CDR1 reads SGDLS; CDR2 reads YYNGEE. Trimming stripped 3 bases from V and 2 bases from J, with 12 bases between. There are 15 residues in the CDR3. Here the CDR3 reads CASSGTGIAGNTIYF. The CDR3, as DNA: TGTGCCAGCAGCGGAACAGGGATCGCTGGAAACACCATATATTTT.

The gene calls are TRBV28 and TRBJ2-6, with D tentatively TRBD1 (5 bases). The CDR3 runs 15 residues. V lost 6 bases and J 2 bases, leaving 11 bases between the germline ends. Germline CDR1 and CDR2: MDHEN and SYDVKM. The CDR3 coding sequence is TGTGCCAGCAGCGCAGGGTTGGCTGGGGCCAACGTCCTGACTTTC. Translated, it gives CASSAGLAGANVLTF.

CDR3 in amino acids: CASIGDLITYEQYF. The DNA of the CDR3 is TGCGCCAGCATTGGGGACTTAATCACCTACGAGCAGTACTTC. V gene TRBV10-1 combines with J gene TRBJ2-7; D perhaps matches TRBD2 (6 bases). Germline V gene data show CDR1 as WNHNN and CDR2 as SYGVQD (reference sequence). V was pared by 7 bases and J by 2 bases, with 15 bases between. The CDR3 runs 14 residues.

The chain links TRBV29-1 to TRBJ2-1; D unclear. The CDR3 consists of 12 residues. Germline CDR1 and CDR2: SQVTM and ANQGSEA. V was pared by 3 bases and J by 4 bases, with 7 bases between. In DNA form, the CDR3 reads TGCAGCGTTGAGGCGACGTACAATGAGCAGTTCTTC. Translated: CSVEATYNEQFF.

The chain is built from TRBV11-1 and TRBJ2-7; TRBD1 aligns across 9 bases. The V segment lost 4 bases and the J segment 4 bases; nucleotides outside the gene matches: 8. The CDR3 has 15 residues. CDR1 and CDR2 from the germline V gene are SGHAT and FQDESV (reference sequence). In DNA form, the CDR3 reads TGTGCCAGCAGCTCCCGGGACAGGGCTTTGTACGAGCAGTACTTC. Its translation is CASSSRDRALYEQYF.

The V call is TRBV28, the J call TRBJ1-3, with D unresolved. From germline, CDR1 is MDHEN and CDR2 SYDVKM. V dropped 7 bases and J dropped 1 base, with 5 bases sitting between them. The CDR3 extends over 12 amino acids. The CDR3 loop reads CASTPSGNTIYF. The CDR3 bases are TGTGCCAGCACCCCGTCTGGAAACACCATATATTTT.

This clone has only one observation. The chain combines TRBV13 with TRBJ2-7; D is unclear. The CDR3 contains 14 residues. Germline V lookup: CDR1 PRHDT, CDR2 FYEKMQ (reference sequence). V lost 4 bases to trimming and J lost 2 bases, with 12 bases between them. The CDR3 loop reads CASSSLGSPYEQYF. In DNA, the CDR3 is TGTGCCAGCAGCTCCCTGGGCAGCCCCTACGAGCAGTACTTC. Full variable domain (rest looked up from reference TRBV13 and TRBJ2-7): AAGVIQSPRHLIKEKRETATLKCYPIPRHDTVYWYQQGPGQDPQFLISFYEKMQSDKGSIPDRFSAQQFSDYHSELNMSSLELGDSALYFCASSSLGSPYEQYFGPGTRLTVT.

The chain combines TRBV7-9 with TRBJ2-1; the D gene is possibly TRBD2 (5 bases). The CDR3 covers 13 residues. Trimming removed 7 bases from V and 6 bases from J, with 13 bases in between. Germline V lookup: CDR1 SEHNR, CDR2 FQNEAQ (reference sequence). CDR3 nucleotide sequence: TGTGCCAGCACCTTGGACTTCGTCAATGAGCAGTTCTTC. Translation: CASTLDFVNEQFF. Full variable domain (remainder filled in from reference TRBV7-9 and TRBJ2-1): DTGVSQNPRHKITKRGQNVTFRCDPISEHNRLYWYRQTLGQGPEFLTYFQNEAQLEKSRLLSDRFSAERPKGSFSTLEIQRTEQGDSAMYLCASTLDFVNEQFFGPGTRLTVL.

J is TRBJ1-3 and V is TRBV9, with D tentatively TRBD1 (5 bases). V lost 3 bases and J 0 bases, leaving 13 bases between the germline ends. The CDR3 spans 16 residues. Looked up from germline, CDR1 is SGDLS and CDR2 is YYNGEE. The chain's CDR3 is CASSDPGTHSGNTIYF. CDR3 sequence (DNA): TGTGCCAGCAGCGACCCAGGGACCCACTCTGGAAACACCATATATTTT.